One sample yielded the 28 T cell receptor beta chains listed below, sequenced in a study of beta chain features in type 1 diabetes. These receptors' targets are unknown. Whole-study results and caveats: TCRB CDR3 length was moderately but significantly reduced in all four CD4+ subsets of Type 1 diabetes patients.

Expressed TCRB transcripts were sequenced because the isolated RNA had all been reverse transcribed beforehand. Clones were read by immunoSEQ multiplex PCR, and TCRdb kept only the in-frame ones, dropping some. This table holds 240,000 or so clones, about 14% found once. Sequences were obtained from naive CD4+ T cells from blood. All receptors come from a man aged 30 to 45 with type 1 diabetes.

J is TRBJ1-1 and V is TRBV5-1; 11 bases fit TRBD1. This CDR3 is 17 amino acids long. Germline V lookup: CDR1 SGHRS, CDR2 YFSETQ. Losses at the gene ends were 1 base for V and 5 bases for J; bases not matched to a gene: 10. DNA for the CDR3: TGCGCCAGCAGCTTGAGGACAGGGGGCGGATTGGTGACTGAAGCTTTCTTT. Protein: CASSLRTGGGLVTEAFF.

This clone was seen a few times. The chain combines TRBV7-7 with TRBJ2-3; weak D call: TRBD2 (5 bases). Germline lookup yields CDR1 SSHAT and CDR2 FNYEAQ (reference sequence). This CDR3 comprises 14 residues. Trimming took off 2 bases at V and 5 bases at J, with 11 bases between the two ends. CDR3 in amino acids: CASSLSPEGDTQYF. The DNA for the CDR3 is TGTGCCAGCAGCTTAAGCCCCGAGGGAGATACGCAGTATTTT.

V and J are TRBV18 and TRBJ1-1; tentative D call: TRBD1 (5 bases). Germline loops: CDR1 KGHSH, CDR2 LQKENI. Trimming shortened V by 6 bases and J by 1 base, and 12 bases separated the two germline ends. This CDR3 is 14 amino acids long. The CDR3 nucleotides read TGTGCCAGCTCCCCCCAAAGGGGGAACACTGAAGCTTTCTTT. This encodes CASSPQRGNTEAFF.

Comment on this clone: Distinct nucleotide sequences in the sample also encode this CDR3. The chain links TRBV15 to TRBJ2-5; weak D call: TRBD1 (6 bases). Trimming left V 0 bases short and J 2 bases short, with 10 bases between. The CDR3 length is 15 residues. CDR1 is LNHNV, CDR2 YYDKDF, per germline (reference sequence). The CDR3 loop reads CATSRDPGQQETQYF. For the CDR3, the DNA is TGTGCCACCAGCAGAGATCCCGGACAGCAAGAGACCCAGTACTTC.

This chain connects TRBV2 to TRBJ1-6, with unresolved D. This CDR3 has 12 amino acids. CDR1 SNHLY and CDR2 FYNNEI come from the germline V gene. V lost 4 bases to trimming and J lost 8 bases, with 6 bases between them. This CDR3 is CASSGAHSPLHF. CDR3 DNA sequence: TGTGCCAGCAGTGGGGCCCATTCACCCCTCCACTTT.

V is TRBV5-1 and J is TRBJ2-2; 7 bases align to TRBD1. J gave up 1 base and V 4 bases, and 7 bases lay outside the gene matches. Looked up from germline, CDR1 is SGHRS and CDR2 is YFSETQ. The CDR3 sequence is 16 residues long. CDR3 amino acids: CASSPMGQLNTGELFF. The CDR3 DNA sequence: TGCGCCAGCAGCCCAATGGGACAGCTGAACACCGGGGAGCTGTTTTTT. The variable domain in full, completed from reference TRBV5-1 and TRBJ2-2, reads KAGVTQTPRYLIKTRGQQVTLSCSPISGHRSVSWYQQTPGQGLQFLFEYFSETQRNKGNFPGRFSGRQFSNSRSEMNVSTLELGDSALYLCASSPMGQLNTGELFFGEGSRLTVL.

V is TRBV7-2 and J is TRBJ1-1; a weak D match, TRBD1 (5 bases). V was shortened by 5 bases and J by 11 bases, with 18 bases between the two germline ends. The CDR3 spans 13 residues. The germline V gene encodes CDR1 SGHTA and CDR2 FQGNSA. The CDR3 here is CASSLMYGGSAFF. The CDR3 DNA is TGTGCCAGCAGCCTCATGTATGGGGGGAGTGCTTTCTTT.

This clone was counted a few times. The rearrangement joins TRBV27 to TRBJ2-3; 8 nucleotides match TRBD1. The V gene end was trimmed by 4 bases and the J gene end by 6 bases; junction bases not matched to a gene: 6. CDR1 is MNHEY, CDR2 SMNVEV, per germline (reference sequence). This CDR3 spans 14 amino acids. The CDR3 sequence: CASSSPTGADTQYF. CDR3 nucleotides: TGTGCCAGCAGTTCCCCGACAGGGGCTGATACGCAGTATTTT.

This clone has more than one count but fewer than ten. The CDR3 sequence is CASSGLAGDTQYF. CDR3 nucleotide sequence: TGTGCCAGCAGCGGACTAGCGGGAGATACGCAGTATTTT. The chain recombines TRBV11-2 with TRBJ2-3; 11 bases align to TRBD2. There are 13 residues in the CDR3. Germline values: CDR1 SGHAT, CDR2 FQNNGV. J lost 5 bases, V lost 5 bases, and 0 bases had no gene match.

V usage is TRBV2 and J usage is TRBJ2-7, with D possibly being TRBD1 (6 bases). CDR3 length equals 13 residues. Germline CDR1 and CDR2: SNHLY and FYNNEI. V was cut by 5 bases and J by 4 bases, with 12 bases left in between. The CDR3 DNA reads TGTGCCAGCAGTCCCGGGACACAATACGAGCAGTACTTC. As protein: CASSPGTQYEQYF. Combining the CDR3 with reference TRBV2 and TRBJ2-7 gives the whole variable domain EPEVTQTPSHQVTQMGQEVILRCVPISNHLYFYWYRQILGQKVEFLVSFYNNEISEKSEIFDDQFSVERPDGSNFTLKIRSTKLEDSAMYFCASSPGTQYEQYFGPGTRLTVT.

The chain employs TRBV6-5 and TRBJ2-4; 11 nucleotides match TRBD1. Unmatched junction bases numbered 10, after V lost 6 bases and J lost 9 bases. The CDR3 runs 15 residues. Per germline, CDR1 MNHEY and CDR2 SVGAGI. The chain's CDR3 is CASSPVRDRGFIQYF. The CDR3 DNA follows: TGTGCCAGCAGCCCGGTCCGGGACAGGGGGTTCATTCAGTACTTC.

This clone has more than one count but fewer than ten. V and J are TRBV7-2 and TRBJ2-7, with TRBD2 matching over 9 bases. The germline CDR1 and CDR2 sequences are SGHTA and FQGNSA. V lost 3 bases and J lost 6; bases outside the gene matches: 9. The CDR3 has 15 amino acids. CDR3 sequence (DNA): TGTGCCAGCAGCTTGGGAACCGGGACTAGCACCGAGCAGTACTTC. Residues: CASSLGTGTSTEQYF.

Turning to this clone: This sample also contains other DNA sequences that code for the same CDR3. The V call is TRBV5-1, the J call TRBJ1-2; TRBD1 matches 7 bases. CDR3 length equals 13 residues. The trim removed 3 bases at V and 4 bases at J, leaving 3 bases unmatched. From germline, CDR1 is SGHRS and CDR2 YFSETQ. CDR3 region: CASSSGQSYGYTF. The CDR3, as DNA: TGCGCCAGCAGCTCGGGACAGAGCTATGGCTACACCTTC.

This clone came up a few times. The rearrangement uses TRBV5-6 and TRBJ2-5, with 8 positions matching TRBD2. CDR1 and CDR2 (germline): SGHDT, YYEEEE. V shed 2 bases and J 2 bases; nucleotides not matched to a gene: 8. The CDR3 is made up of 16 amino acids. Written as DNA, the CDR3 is TGTGCCAGCAGCTTCCCGAGACTAGCGCGACAAGAGACCCAGTACTTC. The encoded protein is CASSFPRLARQETQYF.

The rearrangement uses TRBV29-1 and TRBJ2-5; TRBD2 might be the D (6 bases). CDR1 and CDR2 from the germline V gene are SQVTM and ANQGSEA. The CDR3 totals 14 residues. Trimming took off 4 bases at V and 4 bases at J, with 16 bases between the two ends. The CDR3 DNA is TGCAGCGTTGCTACGGGGAGGTCGGTAGAGACCCAGTACTTC. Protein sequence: CSVATGRSVETQYF.

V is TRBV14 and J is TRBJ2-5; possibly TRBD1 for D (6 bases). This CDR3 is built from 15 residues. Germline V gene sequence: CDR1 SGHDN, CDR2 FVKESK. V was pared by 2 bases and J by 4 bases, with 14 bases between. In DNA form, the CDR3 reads TGTGCCAGCAGCCAACAGGGGACGTGGGGAGAGACCCAGTACTTC. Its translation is CASSQQGTWGETQYF.

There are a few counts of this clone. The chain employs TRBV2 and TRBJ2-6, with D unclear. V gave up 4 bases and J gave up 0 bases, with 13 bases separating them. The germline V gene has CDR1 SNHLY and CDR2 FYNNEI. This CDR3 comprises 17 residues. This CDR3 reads CASSVSSLSSGANVLTF. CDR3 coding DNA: TGTGCCAGCAGTGTGTCATCGTTGAGCTCTGGGGCCAACGTCCTGACTTTC.

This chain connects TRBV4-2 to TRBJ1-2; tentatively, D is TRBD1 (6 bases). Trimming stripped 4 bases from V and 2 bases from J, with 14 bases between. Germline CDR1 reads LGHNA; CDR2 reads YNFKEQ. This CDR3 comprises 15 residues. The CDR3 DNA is TGTGCCAGCAGCCTGGGGGAGGGGGGCAACTATGGCTACACCTTC. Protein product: CASSLGEGGNYGYTF.

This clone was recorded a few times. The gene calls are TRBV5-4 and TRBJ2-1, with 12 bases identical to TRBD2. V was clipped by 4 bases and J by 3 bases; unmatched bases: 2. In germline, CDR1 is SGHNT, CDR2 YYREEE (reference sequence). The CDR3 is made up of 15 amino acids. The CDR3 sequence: CASSRTSGVYNEQFF. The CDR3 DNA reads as TGTGCCAGCAGCAGGACTAGCGGGGTCTACAATGAGCAGTTCTTC.

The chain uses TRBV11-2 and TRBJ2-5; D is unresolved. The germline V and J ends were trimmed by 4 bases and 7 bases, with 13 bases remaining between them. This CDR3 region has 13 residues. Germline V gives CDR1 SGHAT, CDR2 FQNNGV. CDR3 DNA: TGTGCCAGCAGCTATACGGAGCGCCGGACCCAGTACTTC. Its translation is CASSYTERRTQYF.

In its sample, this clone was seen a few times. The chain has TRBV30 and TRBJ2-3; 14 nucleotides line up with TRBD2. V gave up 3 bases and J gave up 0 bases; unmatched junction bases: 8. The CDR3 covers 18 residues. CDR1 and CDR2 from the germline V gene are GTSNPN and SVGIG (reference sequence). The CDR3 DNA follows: TGTGCCTGGAGGGAACCGGGACTAGCGGGAGTTAGCACAGATACGCAGTATTTT. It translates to CAWREPGLAGVSTDTQYF.

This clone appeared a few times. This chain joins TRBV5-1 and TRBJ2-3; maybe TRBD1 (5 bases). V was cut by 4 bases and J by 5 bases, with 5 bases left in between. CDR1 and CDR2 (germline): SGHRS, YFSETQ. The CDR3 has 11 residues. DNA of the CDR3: TGCGCCAGCAGCGGACAAGATACGCAGTATTTT. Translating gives CASSGQDTQYF.

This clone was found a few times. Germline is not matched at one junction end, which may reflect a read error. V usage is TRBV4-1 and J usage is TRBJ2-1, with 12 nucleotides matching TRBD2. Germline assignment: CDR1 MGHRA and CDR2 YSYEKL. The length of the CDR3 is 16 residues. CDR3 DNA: TGCGCCAGCACCCAAAAGGGACTAGCGGGCTACAATGAGCAGTTCTTC. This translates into CASTQKGLAGYNEQFF.

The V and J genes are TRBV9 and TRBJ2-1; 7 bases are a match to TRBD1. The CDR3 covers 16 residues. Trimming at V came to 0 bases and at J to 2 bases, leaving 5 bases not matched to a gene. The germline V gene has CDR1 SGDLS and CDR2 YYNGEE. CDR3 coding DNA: TGTGCCAGCAGCGTAGACCTCCAGGGGGCCTACAATGAGCAGTTCTTC. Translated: CASSVDLQGAYNEQFF.

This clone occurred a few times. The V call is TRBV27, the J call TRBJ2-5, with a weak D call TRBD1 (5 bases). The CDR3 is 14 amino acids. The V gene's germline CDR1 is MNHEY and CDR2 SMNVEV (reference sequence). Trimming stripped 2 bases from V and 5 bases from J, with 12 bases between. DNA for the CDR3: TGTGCCAGCAGTTTACAGGGCCTGGGGGAGACCCAGTACTTC. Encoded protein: CASSLQGLGETQYF.

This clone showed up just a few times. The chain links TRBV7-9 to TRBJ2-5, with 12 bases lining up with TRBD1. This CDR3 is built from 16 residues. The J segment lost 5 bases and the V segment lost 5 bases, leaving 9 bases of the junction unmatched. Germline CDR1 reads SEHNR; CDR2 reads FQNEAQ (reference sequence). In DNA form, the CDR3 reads TGTGCCAGCAGCAAACCCGGGACAGGGGGCGCGGAGACCCAGTACTTC. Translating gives CASSKPGTGGAETQYF.

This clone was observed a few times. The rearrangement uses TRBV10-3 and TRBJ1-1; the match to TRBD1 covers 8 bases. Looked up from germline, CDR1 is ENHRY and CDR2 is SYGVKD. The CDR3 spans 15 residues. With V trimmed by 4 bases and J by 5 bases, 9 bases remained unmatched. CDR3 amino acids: CAISVTSTGETEAFF. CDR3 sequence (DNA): TGTGCCATCAGTGTTACTTCGACAGGGGAAACTGAAGCTTTCTTT.

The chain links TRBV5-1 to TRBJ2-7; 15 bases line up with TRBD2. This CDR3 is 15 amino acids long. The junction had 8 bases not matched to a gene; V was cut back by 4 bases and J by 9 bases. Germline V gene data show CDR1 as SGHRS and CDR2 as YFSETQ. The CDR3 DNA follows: TGCGCCAGCAGCCCGGGACTAGCGGGGGGCCTGGGGCAGTACTTC. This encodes CASSPGLAGGLGQYF.